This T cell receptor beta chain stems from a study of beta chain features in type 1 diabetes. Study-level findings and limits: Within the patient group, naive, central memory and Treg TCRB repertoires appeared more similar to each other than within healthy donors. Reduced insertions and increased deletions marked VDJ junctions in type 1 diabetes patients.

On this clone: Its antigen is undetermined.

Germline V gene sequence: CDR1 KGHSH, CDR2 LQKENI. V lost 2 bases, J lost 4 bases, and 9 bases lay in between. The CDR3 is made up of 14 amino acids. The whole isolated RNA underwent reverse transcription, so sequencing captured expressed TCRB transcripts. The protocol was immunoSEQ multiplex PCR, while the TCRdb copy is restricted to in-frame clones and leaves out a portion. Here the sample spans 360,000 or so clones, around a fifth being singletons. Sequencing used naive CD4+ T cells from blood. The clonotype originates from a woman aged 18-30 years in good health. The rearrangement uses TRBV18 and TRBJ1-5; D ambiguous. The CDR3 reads CASSPNSINQPQHF. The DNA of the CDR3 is TGTGCCAGCTCACCAAACAGTATTAATCAGCCCCAGCATTTT.